The sequence of this TCR beta chain was determined in a study of T cell responses to AZD1222 COVID-19 vaccine. Study findings and constraints: Donors were chiefly white British, with a greater number of females, and clonal diversity was perhaps underestimated. Baseline serology detected seropositivity in only 6 or 7 AZD1222 recipients.

Details on this clone: Its antigen is not identified.

The repertoire was sequenced with immunoSEQ multiplex PCR; TCRdb's copy has only in-frame clones and lacks some. The table has around 130,000 clones, approximately 85% seen once; the top ten hold 5% to 7%. The TCR originated in an adult who received the AZD1222 COVID-19 vaccine. The sample in question was peripheral blood, obtained 28 days after the second AZD1222 dose.

The CDR3 protein is CASSPQGDYGYTF. CDR3 bases: TGTGCCAGCAGCCCCCAGGGAGACTATGGCTACACCTTC. This chain connects TRBV11-3 to TRBJ1-2, with D possibly matching TRBD1 (5 bases). V lost 5 bases, J lost 3 bases, and 10 bases lay in between. The CDR3 runs to 13 residues. Germline-derived CDR1 and CDR2 are SGHNT and YENEEA.